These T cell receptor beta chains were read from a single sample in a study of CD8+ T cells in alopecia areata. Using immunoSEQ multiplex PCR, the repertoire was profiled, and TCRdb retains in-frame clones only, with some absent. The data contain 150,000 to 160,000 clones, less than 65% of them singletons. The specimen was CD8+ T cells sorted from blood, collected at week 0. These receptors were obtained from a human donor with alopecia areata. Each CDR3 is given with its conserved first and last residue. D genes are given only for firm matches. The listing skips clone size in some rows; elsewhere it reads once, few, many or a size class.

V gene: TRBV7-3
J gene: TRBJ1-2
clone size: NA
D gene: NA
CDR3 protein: CASSSSETRGGYTF
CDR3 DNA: TGTGCCAGCAGCTCCTCAGAGACCCGAGGAGGCTACACCTTC

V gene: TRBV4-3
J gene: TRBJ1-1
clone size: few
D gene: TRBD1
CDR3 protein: CASSEPGQGTFF
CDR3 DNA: TGCGCCAGCAGCGAACCGGGACAGGGGACTTTCTTT

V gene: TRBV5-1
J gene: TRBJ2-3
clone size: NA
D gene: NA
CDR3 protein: CASSLEGGTDTQYF
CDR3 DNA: TGCGCCAGCAGCTTGGAGGGGGGAACAGATACGCAGTATTTT

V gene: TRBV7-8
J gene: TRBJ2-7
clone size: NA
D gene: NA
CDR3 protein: CASTNSYEQYF
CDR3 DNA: TGTGCCAGCACCAATTCCTACGAGCAGTACTTC

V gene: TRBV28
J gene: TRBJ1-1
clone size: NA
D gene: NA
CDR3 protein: CASSSQEENTEAFF
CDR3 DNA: TGTGCCAGCAGTTCCCAGGAGGAGAACACTGAAGCTTTCTTT

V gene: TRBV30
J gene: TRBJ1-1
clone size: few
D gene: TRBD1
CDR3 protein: CAWISGGAAFF
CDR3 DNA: TGTGCCTGGATCTCAGGGGGCGCAGCTTTCTTT

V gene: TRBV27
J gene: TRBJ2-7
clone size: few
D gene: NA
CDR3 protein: CASSFSGTEQYF
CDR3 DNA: TGTGCCAGCAGTTTCTCAGGGACCGAGCAGTACTTC

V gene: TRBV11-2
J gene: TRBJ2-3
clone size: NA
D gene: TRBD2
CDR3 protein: CASTTAGGYTDTQYF
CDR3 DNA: TGTGCCAGCACCACAGCGGGGGGCTACACAGATACGCAGTATTTT

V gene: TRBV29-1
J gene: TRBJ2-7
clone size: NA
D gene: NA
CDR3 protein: CSVETNSYEQYF
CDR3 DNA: TGCAGCGTTGAGACCAATTCCTACGAGCAGTACTTC

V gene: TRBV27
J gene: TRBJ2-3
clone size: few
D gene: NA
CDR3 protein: CASSLKTSYVDTQYF
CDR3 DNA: TGTGCCAGCAGTTTAAAGACTAGTTACGTAGATACGCAGTATTTT

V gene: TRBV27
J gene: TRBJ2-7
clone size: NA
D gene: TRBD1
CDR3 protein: CASSWVAGQGAEYF
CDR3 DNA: TGTGCCAGCAGTTGGGTTGCCGGGCAGGGGGCAGAGTACTTC

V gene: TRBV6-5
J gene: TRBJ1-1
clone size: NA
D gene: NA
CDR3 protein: CASSYGSNTEAFF
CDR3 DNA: TGTGCCAGCAGTTACGGCAGCAACACTGAAGCTTTCTTT

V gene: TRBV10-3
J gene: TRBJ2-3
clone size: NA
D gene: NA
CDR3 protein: CAISEGSTADTQYF
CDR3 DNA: TGTGCCATCAGTGAGGGCAGCACAGCCGATACGCAGTATTTT

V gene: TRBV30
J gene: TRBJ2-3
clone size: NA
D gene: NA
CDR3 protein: CAWTHRADTQYF
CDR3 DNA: TGTGCCTGGACCCACCGGGCAGATACGCAGTATTTT

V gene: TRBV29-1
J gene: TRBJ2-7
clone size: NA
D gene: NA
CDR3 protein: CSVAGYRSSYEQYF
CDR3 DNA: TGCAGCGTTGCTGGATACCGGAGCTCCTACGAGCAGTACTTC

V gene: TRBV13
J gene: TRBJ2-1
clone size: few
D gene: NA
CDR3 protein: CASSLIRNEQFF
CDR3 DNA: TGTGCCAGCAGCTTAATCCGGAATGAGCAGTTCTTC

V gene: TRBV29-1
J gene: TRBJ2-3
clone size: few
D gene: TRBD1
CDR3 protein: CSVEGTGYGTDTQYF
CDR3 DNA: TGCAGCGTTGAAGGGACAGGGTACGGCACAGATACGCAGTATTTT

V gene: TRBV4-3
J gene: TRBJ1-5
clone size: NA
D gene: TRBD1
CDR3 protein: CASSQGQGSNQPQHF
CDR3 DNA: TGCGCCAGCAGCCAGGGACAGGGTTCCAATCAGCCCCAGCATTTT

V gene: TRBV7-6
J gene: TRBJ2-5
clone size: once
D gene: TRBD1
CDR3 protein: CASSLQPTGTETQYF
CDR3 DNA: TGTGCCAGCAGCTTACAACCGACAGGGACGGAGACCCAGTACTTC

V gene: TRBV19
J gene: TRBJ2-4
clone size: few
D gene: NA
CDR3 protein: CASSIAGGDIQYF
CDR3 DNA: TGTGCCAGTAGTATCGCAGGGGGGGACATTCAGTACTTC

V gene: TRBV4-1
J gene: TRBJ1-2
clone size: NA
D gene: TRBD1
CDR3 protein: CASSQEGDRSSF
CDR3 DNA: TGCGCCAGCAGCCAAGAAGGGGACAGGTCCTCGTTC

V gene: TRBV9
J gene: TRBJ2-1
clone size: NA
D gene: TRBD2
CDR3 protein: CASSVTSGGFEQFF
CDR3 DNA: TGTGCCAGCAGCGTAACTAGCGGGGGGTTTGAGCAGTTCTTC

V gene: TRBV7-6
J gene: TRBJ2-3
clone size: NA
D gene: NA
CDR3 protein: CASSFSGVTDTQYF
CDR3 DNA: TGTGCCAGCAGCTTTTCAGGGGTCACAGATACGCAGTATTTT

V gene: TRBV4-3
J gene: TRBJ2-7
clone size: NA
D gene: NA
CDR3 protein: CASSQLKHTEQYF
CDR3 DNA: TGCGCCAGCAGCCAATTGAAGCATACCGAGCAGTACTTC

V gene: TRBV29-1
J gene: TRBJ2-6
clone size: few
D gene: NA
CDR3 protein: CSVEAHSGANVLTF
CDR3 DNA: TGCAGCGTGGAGGCCCACTCTGGGGCCAACGTCCTGACTTTC

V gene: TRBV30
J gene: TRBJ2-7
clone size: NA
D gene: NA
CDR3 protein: CAWSDAQSYEQYF
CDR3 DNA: TGTGCCTGGAGTGACGCGCAGAGTTACGAGCAGTACTTC

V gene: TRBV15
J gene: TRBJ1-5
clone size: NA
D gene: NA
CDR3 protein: CATSRARGSNQPQHF
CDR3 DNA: TGTGCCACCAGCAGAGCACGGGGAAGCAATCAGCCCCAGCATTTT

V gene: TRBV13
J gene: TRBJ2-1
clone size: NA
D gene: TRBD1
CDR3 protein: CASSLTTGSLGEQFF
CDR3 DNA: TGTGCCAGCAGCTTGACGACAGGGTCCCTGGGTGAGCAGTTCTTC

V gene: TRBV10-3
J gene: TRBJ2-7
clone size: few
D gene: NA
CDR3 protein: CAISWDTLYEQYF
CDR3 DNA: TGTGCCATCAGTTGGGACACCCTCTACGAGCAGTACTTC

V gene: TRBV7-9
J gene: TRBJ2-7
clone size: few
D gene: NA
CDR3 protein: CASSFLNGADYEQYF
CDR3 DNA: TGTGCCAGCAGCTTCCTTAATGGGGCGGACTACGAGCAGTACTTC

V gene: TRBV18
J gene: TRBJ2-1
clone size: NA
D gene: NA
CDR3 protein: CASSQTQKKGYNEQFF
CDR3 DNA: TGTGCCAGCTCACAAACGCAGAAAAAGGGTTACAATGAGCAGTTCTTC

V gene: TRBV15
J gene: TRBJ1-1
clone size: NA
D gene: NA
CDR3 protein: CATSSKKAAEAFF
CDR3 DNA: TGTGCCACCAGCAGCAAAAAAGCGGCTGAAGCTTTCTTT

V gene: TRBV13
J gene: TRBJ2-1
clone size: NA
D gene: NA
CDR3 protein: CASADTSSSYNEQFF
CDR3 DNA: TGTGCCAGCGCGGATACTAGCTCGTCCTACAATGAGCAGTTCTTC

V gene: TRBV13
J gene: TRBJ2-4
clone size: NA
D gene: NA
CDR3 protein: CASSPRVSKNIQYF
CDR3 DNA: TGTGCCAGCAGCCCCAGGGTTTCCAAAAACATTCAGTACTTC

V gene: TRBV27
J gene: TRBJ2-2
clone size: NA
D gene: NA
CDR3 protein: CASSLDFSTGELFF
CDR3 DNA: TGTGCCAGCAGTTTGGATTTCTCCACCGGGGAGCTGTTTTTT

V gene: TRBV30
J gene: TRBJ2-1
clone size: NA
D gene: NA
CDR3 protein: CAWSVGSGLGEQFF
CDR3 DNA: TGTGCCTGGAGTGTAGGGTCAGGGTTAGGTGAGCAGTTCTTC

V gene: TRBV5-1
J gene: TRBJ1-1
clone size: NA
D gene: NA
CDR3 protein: CASSRATGGVNTEAFF
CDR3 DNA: TGCGCCAGCAGCCGCGCCACCGGTGGGGTAAACACTGAAGCTTTCTTT

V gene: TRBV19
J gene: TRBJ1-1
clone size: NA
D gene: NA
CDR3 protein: CASSMGPGMNTEAFF
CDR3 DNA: TGTGCCAGTAGTATGGGACCGGGAATGAACACTGAAGCTTTCTTT

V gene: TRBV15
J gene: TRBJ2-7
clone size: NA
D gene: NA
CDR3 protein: CATSRDSVQGPYEQYF
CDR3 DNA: TGTGCCACCAGCAGAGATAGTGTTCAGGGTCCCTACGAGCAGTACTTC

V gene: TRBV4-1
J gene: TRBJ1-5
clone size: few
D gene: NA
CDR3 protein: CASSQEEYSNQPQHF
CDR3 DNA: TGCGCCAGCAGCCAAGAGGAGTATAGCAATCAGCCCCAGCATTTT

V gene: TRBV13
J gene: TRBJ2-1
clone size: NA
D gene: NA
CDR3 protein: CASSPRGLAGNEQFF
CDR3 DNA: TGTGCCAGCAGCCCCAGGGGGCTAGCGGGGAATGAGCAGTTCTTC

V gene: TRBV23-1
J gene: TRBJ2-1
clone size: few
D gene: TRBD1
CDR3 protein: CASSHCIRDRDRVFNEQFF
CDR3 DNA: TGCGCCAGCAGTCATTGTATCAGGGACCGTGACAGGGTATTCAATGAGCAGTTCTTC

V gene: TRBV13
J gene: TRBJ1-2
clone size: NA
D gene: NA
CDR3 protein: CASSTGRGIGTHYGYTF
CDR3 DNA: TGTGCCAGCAGCACCGGCCGGGGAATAGGGACTCACTATGGCTACACCTTC

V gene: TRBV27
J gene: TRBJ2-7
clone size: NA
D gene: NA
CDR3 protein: CASSGGYEQYF
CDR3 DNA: TGTGCCAGCAGTGGTGGTTACGAGCAGTACTTC

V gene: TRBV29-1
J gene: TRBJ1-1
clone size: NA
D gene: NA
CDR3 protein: CSVPEGTEAFF
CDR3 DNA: TGCAGCGTCCCAGAGGGAACTGAAGCTTTCTTT

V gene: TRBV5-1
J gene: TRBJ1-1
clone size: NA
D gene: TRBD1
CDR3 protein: CASSPGGTEAFF
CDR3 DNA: TGCGCCAGCAGCCCAGGGGGCACTGAAGCTTTCTTT

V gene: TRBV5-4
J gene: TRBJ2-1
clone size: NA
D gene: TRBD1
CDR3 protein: CASRKTGGSYNEQFF
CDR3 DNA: TGTGCCAGCAGAAAAACAGGGGGTTCCTACAATGAGCAGTTCTTC

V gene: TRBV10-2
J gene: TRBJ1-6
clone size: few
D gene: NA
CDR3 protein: CASSGTGMPLHF
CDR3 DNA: TGCGCCAGCAGTGGAACAGGGATGCCCCTCCACTTT

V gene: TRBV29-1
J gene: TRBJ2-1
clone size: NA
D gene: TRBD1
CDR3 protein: CSGTGGSYNEQFF
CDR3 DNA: TGCAGCGGGACAGGGGGTTCCTACAATGAGCAGTTCTTC

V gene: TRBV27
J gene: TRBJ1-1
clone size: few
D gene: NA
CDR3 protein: CASSLTVNTEAFF
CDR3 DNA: TGTGCCAGCAGTTTAACCGTAAACACTGAAGCTTTCTTT

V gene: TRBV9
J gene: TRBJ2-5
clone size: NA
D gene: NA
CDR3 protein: CASSVGGVQETQYF
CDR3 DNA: TGTGCCAGCAGCGTAGGAGGAGTCCAAGAGACCCAGTACTTC

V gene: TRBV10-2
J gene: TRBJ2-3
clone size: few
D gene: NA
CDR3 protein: CASSVQGGSTDTQYF
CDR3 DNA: TGTGCCAGCAGTGTCCAGGGTGGGAGCACAGATACGCAGTATTTT

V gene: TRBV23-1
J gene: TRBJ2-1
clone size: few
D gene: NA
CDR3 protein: CASSQDGGSYNEQFF
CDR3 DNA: TGCGCCAGCAGCCAAGACGGCGGATCCTACAATGAGCAGTTCTTC

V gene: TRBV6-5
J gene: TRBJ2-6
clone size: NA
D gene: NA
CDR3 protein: CASSYSIQSGANVLTF
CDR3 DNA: TGTGCCAGCAGTTACTCTATCCAGTCTGGGGCCAACGTCCTGACTTTC

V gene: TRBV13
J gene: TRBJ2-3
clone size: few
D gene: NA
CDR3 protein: CASSLVGSGGLSTDTQYF
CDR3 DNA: TGTGCCAGCAGCTTAGTTGGTAGCGGCGGACTCAGCACAGATACGCAGTATTTT

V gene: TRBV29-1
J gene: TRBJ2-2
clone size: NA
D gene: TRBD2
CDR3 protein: CSVTPPSGGPPGELFF
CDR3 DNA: TGCAGCGTGACCCCCCCCAGCGGGGGCCCTCCCGGGGAGCTGTTTTTT

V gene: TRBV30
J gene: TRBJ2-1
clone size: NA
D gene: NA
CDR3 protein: CACGRGGSYNEQFF
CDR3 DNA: TGTGCCTGTGGGAGGGGGGGCTCCTACAATGAGCAGTTCTTC

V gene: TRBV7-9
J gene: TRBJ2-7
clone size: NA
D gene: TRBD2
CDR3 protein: CASSSVAGGLYEQYF
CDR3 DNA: TGTGCCAGCAGCTCCGTAGCGGGGGGGCTCTACGAGCAGTACTTC

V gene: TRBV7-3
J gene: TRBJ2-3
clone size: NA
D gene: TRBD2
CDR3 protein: CASSSIRVAGFPDTQYF
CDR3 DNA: TGTGCCAGCAGCTCGATTCGGGTAGCGGGGTTCCCAGATACGCAGTATTTT

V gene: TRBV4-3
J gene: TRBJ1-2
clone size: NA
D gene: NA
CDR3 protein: CASSPRIQGLYGYTF
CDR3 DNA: TGCGCCAGCAGCCCCCGAATACAGGGTCTCTATGGCTACACCTTC